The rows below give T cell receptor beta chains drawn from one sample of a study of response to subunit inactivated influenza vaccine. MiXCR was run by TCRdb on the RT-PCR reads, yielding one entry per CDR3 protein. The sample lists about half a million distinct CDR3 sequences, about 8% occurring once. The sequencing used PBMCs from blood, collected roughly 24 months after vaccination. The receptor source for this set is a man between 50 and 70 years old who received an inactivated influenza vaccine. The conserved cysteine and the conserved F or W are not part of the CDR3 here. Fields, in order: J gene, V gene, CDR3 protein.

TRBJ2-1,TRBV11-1,ASSSAGGGGVIEQF
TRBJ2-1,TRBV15,ATSRGGRAYNEQF
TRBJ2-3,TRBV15,ATSRRDRGPDTQY
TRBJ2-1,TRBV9,ASSVDSSGGGSSYNEQF
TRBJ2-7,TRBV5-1,ASSQGQNTYEQY
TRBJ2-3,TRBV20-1,SASQGRTGFGDTQY
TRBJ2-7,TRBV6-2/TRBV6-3,ASSPRRLAGGSSYEQY
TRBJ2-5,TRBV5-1,ASSLEGRIQETQY
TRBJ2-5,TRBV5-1,ASSLGRPQETQY
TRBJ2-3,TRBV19,ASSISGNTDTQY
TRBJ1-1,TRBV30,AWSVTENTEAF
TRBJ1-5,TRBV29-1,SVGRDRGQPQH
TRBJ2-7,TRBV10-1,ASSEGSGGQSSYEQY
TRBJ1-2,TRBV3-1,ASSARTGTASGYT
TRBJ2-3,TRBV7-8,ASSLASGGPGDTQY
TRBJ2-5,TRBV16,ASSQNLGETQY
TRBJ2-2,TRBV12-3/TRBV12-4,ASTRRYGELF
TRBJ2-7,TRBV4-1,ASSQDSAETYEQY
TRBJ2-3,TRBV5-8,ASSRGQGSGYTQY
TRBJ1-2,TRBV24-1,ATSDPDSVYGYT
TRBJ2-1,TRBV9,ASSPGTEPYNEQF
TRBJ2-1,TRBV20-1,SAVTLAGGNYNEQF
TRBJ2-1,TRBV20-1,SPGGIGQNYNEQF
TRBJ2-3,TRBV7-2,ASSLNQGATDTQY
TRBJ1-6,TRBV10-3,ATIGSINSPLH
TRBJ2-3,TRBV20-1,SARTGGPTDTQY
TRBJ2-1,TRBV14,ASSQAGGNGQF
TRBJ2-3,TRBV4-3,ASSHRDRATDTQY
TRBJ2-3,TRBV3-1,ATRTSGGRNTQY
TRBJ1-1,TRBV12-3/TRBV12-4,ASSSRRTEAF
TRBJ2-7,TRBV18,ASSPIQGGSYEQY
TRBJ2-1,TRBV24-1,ATSDTGRVIGYNEQF
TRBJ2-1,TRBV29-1,SVEATGVQTPYNEQF
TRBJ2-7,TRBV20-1,SARVLGLAGEAGEQY
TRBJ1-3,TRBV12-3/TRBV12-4,ASSSGQARAFSY
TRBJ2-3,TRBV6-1,ASRRSLAGGGTDTQY
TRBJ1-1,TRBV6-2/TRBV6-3,ASSYSTGGVATEAF
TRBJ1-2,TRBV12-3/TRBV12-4,ASSVQDSYGYT
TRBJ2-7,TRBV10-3,AAMDRLAGGIAYEQY
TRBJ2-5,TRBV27,ASSPTGVLVQETQY
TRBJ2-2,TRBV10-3,ATSVPTTATNTGELF
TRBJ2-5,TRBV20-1,SASPASGTQETQY
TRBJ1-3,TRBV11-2,AGRTGSGNTIY
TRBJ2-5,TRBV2,ASSGGTQY
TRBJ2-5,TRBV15,ATSRGGLAGFPRSETQY
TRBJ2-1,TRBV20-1,SASSGSRDNEQF
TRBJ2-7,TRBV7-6,ASSIGTSGEQY
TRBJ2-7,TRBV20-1,SARGTASYEQY
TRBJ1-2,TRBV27,ASSTTGQGNYGYT
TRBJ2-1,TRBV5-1,ASSLDGNEQF